This TCR beta chain derives from a study of cytomegalovirus exposure and HLA in healthy donors. The wider study: Approximately 180 million T cells yielded 100 million to 130 million unique TCR beta sequences, as an earlier analysis found. Unique TCRs from HLA-typed donors, about 85 million of them, were held in an early data release.

The germline CDR1 and CDR2 sequences are MNHEY and SVGAGI. The V end lost 2 bases, the J end lost 4 bases, and 11 bases lay between the germline ends. The CDR3 loop spans 14 amino acids. Study-wide results and caveats: Reportedly, a later analysis found an Asian-associated ancestry cluster had fewer N-insertions than the approximately 670-donor mean.

Details on this clone: Its antigen is unidentified.

The primer mix had 60 Vbeta and 13 Jbeta primers. Some clones are missing from TCRdb's copy, which holds only in-frame ones; the method was immunoSEQ multiplex PCR. This sample has just under 95,000 clones, with 60% to 85% found just once. The receptor was derived from a man aged 50 to 59 in good health and CMV-seropositive. Sample: PBMCs. J is TRBJ1-1 and V is TRBV6-5; D not resolved. CDR3 sequence (DNA): TGTGCCAGCAGTTACGCGGGGAGGAGCACTGAAGCTTTCTTT. Its translation is CASSYAGRSTEAFF.